This TCR beta chain was documented in a study of cytomegalovirus exposure and HLA in healthy donors. General observations from the study: Among TCR sequences, most were rare, though some public TCRs appeared in many donors. Among TCR beta chains, those listed as cytomegalovirus-associated numbered over 150.

CDR1 SGHTA and CDR2 FQGTGA come from the germline V gene. The CDR3 is made up of 12 amino acids. The V end was cut by 2 bases, the J end by 9 bases, with 8 bases between. PCR involved 60 Vbeta and 13 Jbeta primers. The table came from immunoSEQ multiplex PCR; TCRdb's copy has only in-frame clones and leaves some out. The sample lists roughly 160,000 clones, about 80% occurring once. This clone was detected once. Its antigen is still unknown. The TCR was taken from a man aged 25-45 years in good health and CMV-seronegative. The specimen was PBMCs. The chain couples TRBV7-3 to TRBJ2-1, with D perhaps matching TRBD2 (6 bases). CDR3 in amino acids: CASSLVGGEQFF. The CDR3 DNA follows: TGTGCCAGCAGCTTAGTCGGGGGTGAGCAGTTCTTC.